The present TCR beta chain was sequenced within a study of blood T cells in healthy people across ages. This clonotype was observed once. Mismatch with germline at one junction end may stem from a read error. Donors gave around 9.8 milliliters of peripheral blood apiece. The V gene's germline CDR1 is SGHDN and CDR2 FVKESK. CDR3 length: 15 amino acids. The second PCR ran roughly 6 to 11 cycles with a sample-barcoded 5' primer and J-beta primers. One entry per CDR3 protein, called by TCRdb with MiXCR from the 5' RACE reads. Here the sample spans some 1.5 million distinct CDR3 sequences, approximately 43% being singletons.

The sequenced material came from blood. The sequence derives from a woman between 18 and 29 years old in good health. The chain links TRBV14 to TRBJ2-1, with 7 bases identical to TRBD2. In DNA, the CDR3 is TGTGTCAGCAGCCAAGGAGCGGGGTTCTACAATGAGCAGTTCTTC. Translated, it gives CVSSQGAGFYNEQFF.